Listed below are T cell receptor beta chains from one sample, sequenced in a study of blood T cells in healthy people across ages. TCRdb re-called the 5' RACE reads with MiXCR, one entry per CDR3 protein. The sample shows roughly 1,800,000 distinct CDR3 sequences, roughly 52% of them seen only once. Sequences were obtained from blood. These TCRs come from a woman aged 40-49 years in good health. The CDR3 runs from the conserved cysteine through the conserved F or W. The order of the fields is clone size, D gene, J gene, V gene, CDR3 protein, CDR3 DNA. The D gene is left open where the match is weak. Only some rows state a clone size, as once, few, many or a class for expanded clones.

>few|NA|TRBJ2-1|TRBV28
CASRPIYPGTVYNEQFF
TGTGCCAGCAGACCCATCTACCCCGGGACTGTATACAATGAGCAGTTCTTC
>NA|NA|TRBJ2-1|TRBV5-4
CASSLAMSGRTDNEQFF
TGTGCCAGCAGCTTGGCGATGTCGGGTAGAACCGACAATGAGCAGTTCTTC
>NA|NA|TRBJ2-1|TRBV3-1
CASTKGHSPYNEQFF
TGTGCCAGCACCAAGGGGCATTCTCCCTACAATGAGCAGTTCTTC
>NA|NA|TRBJ1-5|TRBV20-1
CSARDDSPNQPQHF
TGCAGTGCTAGAGATGACAGCCCGAATCAGCCCCAGCATTTT
>NA|NA|TRBJ2-3|TRBV24-1
CATSSRGNTQYF
TGTGCCACCAGTTCAAGGGGAAATACGCAGTATTTT
>once|TRBD1|TRBJ1-5|TRBV29-1
CSVGGQGQAQHF
TGCAGCGTCGGCGGACAGGGTCAGGCCCAGCATTTT
>few|TRBD2|TRBJ2-1|TRBV27
CASSLYPGGTYNEQFF
TGTGCCAGCAGTTTATACCCGGGGGGAACCTACAATGAGCAGTTCTTC
>NA|NA|TRBJ1-6|TRBV6-2/TRBV6-3
CASTPPRGSPPHF
TGTGCCAGCACTCCCCCCCGGGGATCACCCCCCCACTTT
>few|NA|TRBJ1-2|TRBV12-3/TRBV12-4
CASRGTSYGYTF
TGTGCCAGCAGGGGGACCTCCTATGGCTACACCTTC
>once|TRBD1|TRBJ1-1|TRBV4-2
CASSSIPGQGNTEAFF
TGTGCCAGCAGCTCAATCCCGGGACAGGGAAACACTGAAGCTTTCTTT
>once|TRBD2|TRBJ2-1|TRBV18
CASSPRTGTSAAHEQFF
TGTGCCAGCTCACCACGTACCGGGACTAGTGCCGCCCATGAGCAGTTCTTC
>NA|NA|TRBJ1-2|TRBV27
CACSPGVKRGGYTF
TGTGCCTGCAGTCCTGGGGTTAAGCGGGGGGGCTACACCTTC
>NA|TRBD2|TRBJ2-5|TRBV7-9
CATSLAGDFQETQYF
TGTGCTACCTCCCTAGCGGGGGACTTCCAAGAGACCCAGTACTTC
>NA|TRBD1|TRBJ2-7|TRBV5-5
CASSFRGPPYEQYF
TGTGCCAGCAGCTTCAGGGGGCCCCCCTACGAGCAGTACTTC
>NA|NA|TRBJ2-7|TRBV7-2
CASSLAPGASGQYF
TGTGCCAGCAGCTTAGCCCCAGGGGCGAGCGGGCAGTACTTC
>NA|NA|TRBJ1-1|TRBV2
CASSEGPQFGVNTEAFF
TGTGCCAGCAGTGAAGGGCCCCAGTTTGGGGTGAACACTGAAGCTTTCTTT
>NA|NA|TRBJ2-5|TRBV7-2
CASSLNWGETQYF
TGTGCCAGCAGCTTAAATTGGGGAGAGACCCAGTACTTC
>few|TRBD2|TRBJ2-3|TRBV5-1
CASSSQRGGGDTQYF
TGCGCCAGCAGCTCGCAGCGGGGGGGCGGAGATACGCAGTATTTT
>many|TRBD2|TRBJ2-3|TRBV6-2/TRBV6-3
CASSYSGGATDTQYF
TGTGCCAGCAGTTACAGCGGGGGGGCCACAGATACGCAGTATTTT
>NA|NA|TRBJ2-5|TRBV5-1
CASSLMDSQETQYF
TGCGCCAGCAGCTTGATGGATAGCCAAGAGACCCAGTACTTC
>once|NA|TRBJ1-4|TRBV27
CASSQGHYNEKLFF
TGTGCCAGCAGTCAAGGGCATTATAATGAAAAACTGTTTTTT
>NA|TRBD1|TRBJ2-6|TRBV6-5
CASSYRGQESSGVNVLTF
TGTGCCAGCAGTTACCGCGGACAGGAAAGCTCTGGGGTCAACGTCCTGACTTTC
>few|TRBD1|TRBJ2-7|TRBV20-1
CSANDRAYEQYF
TGCAGTGCTAACGACAGGGCCTACGAGCAGTACTTC
>NA|NA|TRBJ2-3|TRBV5-1
CASSFRSPSTDTQYF
TGCGCCAGCAGCTTTAGAAGCCCTAGCACAGATACGCAGTATTTT
>NA|TRBD1|TRBJ1-1|TRBV25-1
CASSDSDRVDEAFF
TGTGCCAGCAGTGACTCCGACAGGGTTGATGAAGCTTTCTTT
>NA|TRBD1|TRBJ2-5|TRBV20-1
CSARNHQGAQETQYF
TGCAGTGCTAGAAATCACCAGGGGGCTCAAGAGACCCAGTACTTC
>NA|NA|TRBJ2-1|TRBV6-5
CASRPTSTSHNEQFF
TGTGCCAGCAGACCTACTAGTACGTCCCACAATGAGCAGTTCTTC
>NA|NA|TRBJ2-3|TRBV7-2
CASSSSRADTQYF
TGTGCCAGCAGCTCAAGCCGGGCGGATACGCAGTATTTT
>NA|NA|TRBJ1-2|TRBV27
CASSFARGSYGYTF
TGTGCCAGCAGTTTTGCTAGGGGTAGCTATGGCTACACCTTC
>NA|NA|TRBJ2-1|TRBV2
CASSVEGEKSEQFF
TGTGCCAGCAGTGTTGAGGGGGAAAAGAGTGAGCAGTTCTTC
>few|NA|TRBJ2-7|TRBV20-1
CSASFVKGYEQYF
TGCAGTGCTAGTTTTGTTAAGGGCTACGAGCAGTACTTC
>NA|NA|TRBJ2-3|TRBV15
CATSSSDRGTDTQYF
TGTGCCACCAGCTCCAGCGATCGTGGGACAGATACGCAGTATTTT
>NA|TRBD1|TRBJ1-6|TRBV28
CASSLFRTGANSPLHF
TGTGCCAGCAGTTTGTTCCGGACAGGGGCAAATTCACCCCTCCACTTT
>few|TRBD2|TRBJ2-5|TRBV7-3
CASSSTSAETQYF
TGTGCCAGCAGCTCGACTAGCGCGGAGACCCAGTACTTC
>NA|TRBD1|TRBJ1-5|TRBV29-1
CSVVIEGATLGQPQHF
TGCAGCGTTGTTATTGAGGGGGCCACGTTAGGTCAGCCCCAGCATTTT
>NA|TRBD2|TRBJ2-3|TRBV27
CASSRNGLAATDTQYF
TGTGCCAGCAGCCGCAACGGACTAGCAGCCACAGATACGCAGTATTTT
>NA|TRBD2|TRBJ2-7|TRBV9
CASSGDPSGRHNEQYF
TGTGCCAGCAGCGGGGATCCTAGCGGGAGACACAATGAGCAGTACTTC
>NA|NA|TRBJ1-4|TRBV18
CASSPNQGANEKLFF
TGTGCCAGCTCACCAAACCAGGGAGCTAATGAAAAACTGTTTTTT
>NA|NA|TRBJ1-2|TRBV2
CASPVANYGYTF
TGCGCCAGCCCCGTAGCTAACTATGGCTACACCTTC
>few|NA|TRBJ1-2|TRBV6-5
CASSYSTRGTNYGYTF
TGTGCCAGCAGTTACTCGACCCGGGGGACTAACTATGGCTACACCTTC
>once|NA|TRBJ1-2|TRBV29-1
CSVELAGYGYTF
TGCAGCGTCGAGCTGGCGGGGTATGGCTACACCTTC
>NA|NA|TRBJ1-5|TRBV20-1
CSATQGVNQPQHF
TGCAGTGCTACTCAGGGAGTCAATCAGCCCCAGCATTTT
>few|TRBD2|TRBJ2-1|TRBV6-2/TRBV6-3
CASSWASGASSYNEQFF
TGTGCCAGCAGTTGGGCTAGCGGGGCGAGCTCCTACAATGAGCAGTTCTTC
>NA|NA|TRBJ2-1|TRBV7-9
CASSPRWGAGTQFF
TGTGCCAGCAGCCCCCGGTGGGGCGCGGGGACCCAGTTCTTC
>once|NA|TRBJ1-2|TRBV9
CASSDRTLPSPYGYTF
TGTGCCAGCAGTGATCGGACACTTCCTAGCCCCTATGGCTACACCTTC
>NA|TRBD2|TRBJ2-4|TRBV7-2
CASSFPRGRGGNLAKNIQYF
TGTGCCAGCAGCTTCCCGAGGGGGCGGGGGGGTAACCTAGCCAAAAACATTCAGTACTTC
>few|NA|TRBJ2-4|TRBV10-3
CAISESSAGENIQYF
TGTGCCATCAGTGAGTCGTCGGCAGGGGAAAACATTCAGTACTTC
>once|NA|TRBJ2-7|TRBV28
CASSLGGPKIYEQYF
TGTGCCAGCAGTTTAGGGGGCCCAAAAATCTACGAGCAGTACTTC
>many|NA|TRBJ2-7|TRBV25-1
CASSFVNEQYF
TGTGCCAGCAGTTTTGTTAACGAGCAGTACTTC
>NA|NA|TRBJ2-1|TRBV29-1
CSGHTGQHQFF
TGCAGCGGTCACACTGGACAGCACCAGTTCTTC